These 22 T cell receptor beta chains came from one sample sequenced in a study of T cell responses to AZD1222 COVID-19 vaccine. The protocol was immunoSEQ multiplex PCR, while the TCRdb copy is restricted to in-frame clones and leaves out a portion. The table records roughly 190,000 clones, around 92% of them present only once. The material was peripheral blood, obtained on day 0 of AZD1222 vaccination. These receptors all come from an adult in good health.

The V and J genes are TRBV12-3 or TRBV12-4 and TRBJ2-5; D call uncertain. V dropped 3 bases and J dropped 1 base, with 6 bases sitting between them. The CDR3 consists of 13 residues. For the CDR3, the DNA is TGTGCCAGCAGTTTTCAGTCCCAAGAGACCCAGTACTTC. Its protein product is CASSFQSQETQYF.

This rearrangement joins TRBV27 to TRBJ2-1; D is uncertain. The CDR3 is 15 amino acids. Trimming stripped 1 base from V and 4 bases from J, with 11 bases between. CDR1 is MNHEY and CDR2 is SMNVEV in the germline V gene (reference sequence). The CDR3 DNA sequence: TGTGCCAGCAGTTTATTGGCCAGCCCTTACAATGAGCAGTTCTTC. It is translated as CASSLLASPYNEQFF.

V gene TRBV5-6 combines with J gene TRBJ1-1; weak D call: TRBD1 (6 bases). Trimming removed 4 bases from V and 4 bases from J, with 14 bases in between. Per germline, CDR1 SGHDT and CDR2 YYEEEE. The CDR3 contains 14 residues. CDR3 bases: TGTGCCAGCAGCCTACAGGGAAAGCTCACTGAAGCTTTCTTT. This codes for CASSLQGKLTEAFF.

V is TRBV25-1 and J is TRBJ1-1, with D hard to call. This CDR3 has 12 amino acids. The germline V gene encodes CDR1 MGHDK and CDR2 SYGVNS. Trimming cost V 7 bases and J 10 bases, with 16 bases left between them. CDR3 sequence: CASTAGREVAFF. CDR3 coding DNA: TGTGCCAGCACGGCCGGGAGAGAGGTAGCTTTCTTT.

This chain connects TRBV5-1 to TRBJ1-4, with D unresolved. Germline assignment: CDR1 SGHRS and CDR2 YFSETQ. CDR3 length: 17 amino acids. V was trimmed by 4 bases and J by 0 bases, leaving 16 bases between them. The CDR3 DNA sequence: TGCGCCAGCAGCGGCCCGAGTGGTCAGTCAACTAATGAAAAACTGTTTTTT. Its protein product is CASSGPSGQSTNEKLFF.

This chain connects TRBV5-1 to TRBJ2-4; perhaps TRBD1 as D (5 bases). The CDR3 consists of 12 residues. Per the germline V gene, CDR1 is SGHRS and CDR2 is YFSETQ. The V end lost 6 bases, the J end lost 1 base, and 5 bases lay between the germline ends. The chain's CDR3 is CASKGAKNIQYF. In DNA form, the CDR3 reads TGCGCCAGCAAGGGGGCCAAAAACATTCAGTACTTC.

The CDR3 loop is CASRRDRGGTEAFF. As DNA, the CDR3 is TGTGCCAGCAGGAGAGACAGGGGAGGCACTGAAGCTTTCTTT. The V call is TRBV6-5, the J call TRBJ1-1; 8 positions agree with TRBD1. Trimming cost V 6 bases and J 4 bases; bases outside gene matches: 7. This CDR3 is built from 14 residues. Germline loops: CDR1 MNHEY, CDR2 SVGAGI.

This chain uses TRBV10-3 with TRBJ1-5; a possible D gene is TRBD1 (6 bases). CDR1 and CDR2 (germline): ENHRY, SYGVKD. Between the trimmed V and J ends, which lost 8 bases and 5 bases, there was a span of 19 bases. The CDR3 totals 15 residues. The CDR3 is CAISADSFVHQPQHF. The DNA for the CDR3 is TGTGCCATCTCGGCGGACAGCTTTGTCCATCAGCCCCAGCATTTT.

As regards this clone: The junction differs from germline at one of its ends, possibly a read error. This chain connects TRBV11-1 to TRBJ2-7; perhaps TRBD2 as D (6 bases). Germline assignment: CDR1 SGHAT and CDR2 FQDESV (reference sequence). This CDR3 comprises 14 residues. The DNA for the CDR3 is TGTGCCAGCAGCCTAGCGACTAGGAGATACGAGCAGTACTTC. Translated, it gives CASSLATRRYEQYF.

This rearrangement joins TRBV7-2 to TRBJ2-3; D is uncertain. CDR3 length equals 12 residues. The V gene lost 5 bases and the J gene lost 4 bases, with 7 bases spanning the gap. Germline CDR1 and CDR2: SGHTA and FQGNSA. The CDR3 region is CASSRFADTQYF. CDR3 nucleotide sequence: TGTGCCAGCAGCCGTTTTGCAGATACGCAGTATTTT.

This clone has only one observation. The chain employs TRBV5-1 and TRBJ1-3; D possibly corresponds to TRBD1 (5 bases). Germline V gene lookup returns CDR1 SGHRS and CDR2 YFSETQ. This CDR3 spans 13 amino acids. V lost 4 bases, J lost 5 bases, and 10 bases lay in between. The CDR3 here is CASSEGHRNTIYF. CDR3 nucleotide sequence: TGCGCCAGCAGCGAGGGGCATAGAAACACCATATATTTT.

The V call is TRBV21-1, the J call TRBJ1-3; the table gives TRBD1 as D, unverified against the DNA. TRBV21-1 is flagged as a pseudogene. The CDR3 contains 17 residues. CDR3 nucleotide sequence: TGTGCCAGCAGCTCCCCCCCAGGGGGCGATCACGGAAACACCATATATTTT. Amino acids: CASSSPPGGDHGNTIYF.

V usage is TRBV6-5 and J usage is TRBJ1-3; D remains unclear. The V end was cut by 6 bases, the J end by 3 bases, with 12 bases between. The CDR3 has 14 amino acids. Germline lookup yields CDR1 MNHEY and CDR2 SVGAGI. This CDR3 reads CASSKSEDGNTIYF. Written as DNA, the CDR3 is TGTGCCAGCAGCAAGAGCGAGGATGGAAACACCATATATTTT.

The V call is TRBV19, the J call TRBJ1-5; D perhaps matches TRBD1 (6 bases). The V and J ends lost 7 bases and 1 base respectively, with 8 bases between them. Looked up from germline, CDR1 is LNHDA and CDR2 is SQIVND (reference sequence). This CDR3 comprises 13 residues. The chain's CDR3 is CASKGVSNQPQHF. The CDR3 DNA follows: TGTGCCAGTAAGGGGGTCAGCAATCAGCCCCAGCATTTT.

The rearrangement links TRBV6-4 to TRBJ1-1, with D unclear. CDR3 length: 13 residues. Germline loops: CDR1 MRHNA, CDR2 SNTAGT. Trimming shortened V by 6 bases and J by 0 bases, and 8 bases separated the two germline ends. The CDR3 sequence is CASSLDLNTEAFF. CDR3 nucleotides: TGTGCCAGCAGCTTAGACTTGAACACTGAAGCTTTCTTT.

J is TRBJ1-1 and V is TRBV13; D call uncertain. The V and J ends lost 3 bases and 3 bases respectively, with 11 bases between them. This CDR3 has 14 residues. CDR1 PRHDT and CDR2 FYEKMQ come from the germline V gene (reference sequence). For the CDR3, the DNA is TGTGCCAGCAGCTTCGGAGCCCCTGACACTGAAGCTTTCTTT. Encoded protein: CASSFGAPDTEAFF.

This chain connects TRBV2 to TRBJ1-2; D remains ambiguous. The germline V gene encodes CDR1 SNHLY and CDR2 FYNNEI. CDR3 size: 13 residues. The germline V and J ends were trimmed by 7 bases and 2 bases, with 11 bases remaining between them. In DNA form, the CDR3 reads TGTGCCAGCACTACGGGCCAGAACTATGGCTACACCTTC. Its translation: CASTTGQNYGYTF.

The V gene is TRBV11-3, the J gene TRBJ2-7; 9 bases are shared with TRBD1. The CDR3 length is 15 residues. J was trimmed by 6 bases and V by 5 bases; bases with no gene match: 11. Germline CDR1 is SGHNT and CDR2 is YENEEA. The CDR3 sequence is CASSPRTGEAFEQYF. The CDR3 DNA reads TGTGCCAGCAGCCCGAGGACAGGGGAGGCGTTCGAGCAGTACTTC. Based on the CDR3 plus reference TRBV11-3 and TRBJ2-7, the full variable domain is EAGVVQSPRYKIIEKKQPVAFWCNPISGHNTLYWYLQNLGQGPELLIRYENEEAVDDSQLPKDRFSAERLKGVDSTLKIQPAELGDSAVYLCASSPRTGEAFEQYFGPGTRLTVT.

CDR3 in amino acids: CASSQNRLPTYNEQFF. The CDR3, as DNA: TGCGCCAGCAGCCAAAACAGGCTCCCAACCTACAATGAGCAGTTCTTC. This chain links TRBV4-1 with TRBJ2-1; D is perhaps TRBD1 (5 bases). CDR1 MGHRA and CDR2 YSYEKL come from the germline V gene. The CDR3 length is 16 residues. V was pared by 2 bases and J by 2 bases, with 13 bases between.

The gene calls are TRBV19 and TRBJ2-1; D is uncertain. The V end was cut by 5 bases, the J end by 8 bases, with 10 bases between. The CDR3 is made up of 12 amino acids. Germline lookup yields CDR1 LNHDA and CDR2 SQIVND (reference sequence). The CDR3 DNA reads as TGTGCCAGTAGTTCCCGGGTTCATGAGCAGTTCTTC. Translating gives CASSSRVHEQFF.

This chain joins TRBV18 and TRBJ1-5; 8 bases line up with TRBD1. With 4 bases clipped from V and 3 bases from J, the junction kept 5 bases outside the gene matches. From germline, CDR1 is KGHSH and CDR2 LQKENI. The CDR3 length is 15 residues. The CDR3 DNA reads TGTGCCAGCTCACAAGTACAGGGGGACAATCAGCCCCAGCATTTT. The encoded protein is CASSQVQGDNQPQHF.

This sequence joins TRBV10-3 and TRBJ1-6; TRBD1 agrees at 11 bases. The V and J ends lost 2 bases and 6 bases, in that order; junction bases with no gene match: 6. The CDR3 consists of 17 residues. Germline-derived CDR1 and CDR2 are ENHRY and SYGVKD. The CDR3 is CAISERTGGVGNSPLHF. For the CDR3, the DNA is TGTGCCATCAGTGAGAGGACAGGGGGCGTAGGTAATTCACCCCTCCACTTT.